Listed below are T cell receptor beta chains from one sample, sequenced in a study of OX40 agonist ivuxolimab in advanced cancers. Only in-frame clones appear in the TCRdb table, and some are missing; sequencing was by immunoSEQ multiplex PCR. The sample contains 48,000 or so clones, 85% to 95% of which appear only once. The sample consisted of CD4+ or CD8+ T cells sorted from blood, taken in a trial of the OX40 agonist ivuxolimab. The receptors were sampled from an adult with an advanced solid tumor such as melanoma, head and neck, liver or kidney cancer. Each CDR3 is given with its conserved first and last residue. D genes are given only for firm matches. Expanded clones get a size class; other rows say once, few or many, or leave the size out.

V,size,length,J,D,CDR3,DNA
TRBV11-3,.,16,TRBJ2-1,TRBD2,CASSPAIGGGPGEQFF,TGTGCCAGCAGCCCCGCGATCGGGGGAGGGCCCGGTGAGCAGTTCTTC
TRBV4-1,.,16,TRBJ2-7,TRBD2,CASSQDRTSGSYEQYF,TGCGCCAGCAGCCAAGATCGGACTAGCGGGAGCTACGAGCAGTACTTC
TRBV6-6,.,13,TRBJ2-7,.,CASSHDTTYEQYF,TGTGCCAGCAGTCATGACACTACCTACGAGCAGTACTTC
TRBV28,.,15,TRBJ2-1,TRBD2,CASIHLAGGYNEQFF,TGTGCCAGCATCCACCTAGCGGGAGGGTACAATGAGCAGTTCTTC
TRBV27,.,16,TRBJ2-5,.,CASSLWGGDNQETQYF,TGTGCCAGCAGTTTATGGGGTGGGGACAACCAAGAGACCCAGTACTTC
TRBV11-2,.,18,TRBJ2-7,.,CASSSGQGRTSGLDEQYF,TGTGCCAGCAGTAGCGGACAGGGGCGGACTAGCGGCTTAGACGAGCAGTACTTC
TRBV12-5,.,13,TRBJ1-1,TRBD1,CASGFHRGAEAFF,TGTGCTAGTGGTTTCCACAGGGGAGCTGAAGCTTTCTTT
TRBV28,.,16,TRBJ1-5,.,CASSLRQPERDQPQHF,TGTGCCAGCAGTCTCCGACAGCCAGAGCGAGATCAGCCCCAGCATTTT
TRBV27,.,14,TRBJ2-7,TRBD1,CASSSGGPWGQQYF,TGTGCCAGCAGTTCAGGGGGCCCGTGGGGACAACAGTACTTC
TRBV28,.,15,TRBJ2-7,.,CASSSWGGLSYEQYF,TGTGCCAGCAGTAGCTGGGGGGGGCTCTCCTACGAGCAGTACTTC
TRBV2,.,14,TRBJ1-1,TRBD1,CAARTGEKNTEAFF,TGTGCCGCTAGGACAGGGGAGAAGAACACTGAAGCTTTCTTT
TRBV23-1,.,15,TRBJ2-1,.,CASSRTRSNYNEQFF,TGCGCCAGCAGTCGAACCAGGAGTAACTACAATGAGCAGTTCTTC
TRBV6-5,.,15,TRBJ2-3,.,CASRRGGFSTDTQYF,TGTGCCAGCAGGAGGGGCGGGTTTAGCACAGATACGCAGTATTTT
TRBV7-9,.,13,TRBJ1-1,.,CASSLQGNTEAFF,TGTGCCAGCAGCCTACAGGGGAACACTGAAGCTTTCTTT
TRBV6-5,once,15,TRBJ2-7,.,CASSYSKGTPIEQYF,TGTGCCAGCAGTTACTCGAAGGGTACCCCGATCGAGCAGTACTTC
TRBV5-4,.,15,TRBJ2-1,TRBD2,CASSWGGLAIDEQFF,TGTGCCAGCAGCTGGGGGGGACTAGCTATCGATGAGCAGTTCTTC
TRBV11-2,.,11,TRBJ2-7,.,CASSFLGEQYF,TGTGCCAGCAGCTTTCTTGGCGAGCAGTACTTC
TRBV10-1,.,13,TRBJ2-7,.,CASSDRRDYEQYF,TGCGCCAGCAGTGATCGTCGGGACTACGAGCAGTACTTC
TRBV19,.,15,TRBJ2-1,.,CASAYSAGRHNEQFF,TGTGCCAGTGCGTATTCTGCGGGGCGACACAATGAGCAGTTCTTC
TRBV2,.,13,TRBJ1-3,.,CASSGDSGNTIYF,TGTGCCAGCAGTGGAGACTCTGGAAACACCATATATTTT
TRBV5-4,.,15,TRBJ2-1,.,CASTPEGGEYNEQFF,TGTGCCAGCACCCCAGAAGGGGGAGAGTACAATGAGCAGTTCTTC
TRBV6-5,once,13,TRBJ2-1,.,CASSLPGANEQFF,TGTGCCAGCAGTCTACCGGGGGCGAATGAGCAGTTCTTC
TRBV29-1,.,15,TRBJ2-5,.,CSVERTQGPRETQYF,TGCAGCGTTGAACGAACTCAGGGACCTCGGGAGACCCAGTACTTC
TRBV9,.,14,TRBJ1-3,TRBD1,CASSQGGSGNTIYF,TGTGCCAGCAGCCAGGGGGGGAGCGGAAACACCATATATTTT
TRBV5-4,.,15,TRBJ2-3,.,CASSFDYRPQDTQYF,TGTGCCAGCAGCTTCGACTATCGACCACAAGATACGCAGTATTTT
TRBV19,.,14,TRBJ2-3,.,CASSTAGGADTQYF,TGTGCCAGTAGTACTGCAGGGGGGGCAGATACGCAGTATTTT
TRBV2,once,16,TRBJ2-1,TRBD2,CASGDRGGSSYNEQFF,TGTGCCAGCGGGGACCGGGGCGGGAGTTCCTACAATGAGCAGTTCTTC
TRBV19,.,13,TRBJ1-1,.,CASTFGARYETFF,TGTGCCAGTACCTTCGGAGCACGGTATGAAACTTTCTTT
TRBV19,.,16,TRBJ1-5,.,CASSPGGWGGSQPQHF,TGTGCCAGTAGTCCAGGAGGTTGGGGGGGAAGTCAGCCCCAGCATTTT
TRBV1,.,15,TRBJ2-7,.,CTSSQGWREIYEQYF,TGCACCAGCAGCCAAGGATGGCGGGAGATCTACGAGCAGTACTTC
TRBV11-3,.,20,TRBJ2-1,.,CASSLEGPPGTPRRYNEQFF,TGTGCCAGCAGCTTAGAGGGGCCACCAGGGACCCCTAGACGATACAATGAGCAGTTCTTC
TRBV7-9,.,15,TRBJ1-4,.,CASSLAAGRNEKLFF,TGTGCCAGCAGCTTAGCGGCAGGGCGAAATGAAAAACTGTTTTTT
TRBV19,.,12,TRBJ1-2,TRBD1,CASRGTGDGYTF,TGTGCCAGTAGAGGGACAGGGGATGGCTACACCTTC
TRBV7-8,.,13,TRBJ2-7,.,CASSSEAWYEQYF,TGTGCCAGCAGTTCGGAAGCCTGGTACGAGCAGTACTTC
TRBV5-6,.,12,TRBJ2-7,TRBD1,CASSRDSYEQYF,TGTGCCAGCAGCCGGGACAGCTACGAGCAGTACTTC
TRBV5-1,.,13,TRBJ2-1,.,CASSLSLGNEQFF,TGCGCCAGCAGCTTGAGTTTAGGCAATGAGCAGTTCTTC
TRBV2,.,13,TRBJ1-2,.,CASRDLGGYGYTF,TGTGCCAGCAGAGACTTAGGAGGCTATGGCTACACCTTC
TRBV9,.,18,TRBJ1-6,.,CASSPGGGQGTYNSPLHF,TGTGCCAGCAGCCCCGGGGGAGGGCAGGGGACCTATAATTCACCCCTCCACTTT
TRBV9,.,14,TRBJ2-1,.,CASSVGGSDHEQFF,TGTGCCAGCAGCGTAGGTGGGAGCGACCATGAGCAGTTCTTC
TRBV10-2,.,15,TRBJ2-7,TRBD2,CASSEPGLAGGEQYF,TGCGCCAGCAGTGAGCCGGGACTAGCGGGAGGTGAGCAGTACTTC
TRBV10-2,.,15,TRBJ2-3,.,CASSVGTTSTDTQYF,TGCGCCAGCAGTGTTGGAACCACTAGCACAGATACGCAGTATTTT
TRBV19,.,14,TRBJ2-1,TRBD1,CASSTLTGDNEQFF,TGTGCCAGTAGTACTCTGACAGGGGACAATGAGCAGTTCTTC
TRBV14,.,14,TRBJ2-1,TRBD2,CASSQVSLAVEQFF,TGTGCCAGCAGCCAAGTTTCCCTAGCGGTTGAGCAGTTCTTC
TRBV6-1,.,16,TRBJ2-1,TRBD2,CASSESATGGYNEQFF,TGTGCCAGCAGTGAATCGGCTACGGGAGGCTACAATGAGCAGTTCTTC
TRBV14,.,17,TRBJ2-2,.,CASSQEVADSRTGELFF,TGTGCCAGCAGCCAAGAGGTGGCGGATTCCCGGACCGGGGAGCTGTTTTTT